This entry lists 8 T cell receptor beta chains sequenced from one sample in a study of OX40 agonist ivuxolimab in advanced cancers. TCRdb's copy holds only in-frame clones and misses some; the assay was immunoSEQ multiplex PCR. Altogether around 140,000 clones are present, about nine tenths being singletons, with the ten largest covering approximately 1.1%. Sequences were derived from CD4+ or CD8+ T cells sorted from blood, sampled in a trial of the OX40 agonist ivuxolimab. Every receptor here comes from an adult with an advanced solid tumor such as melanoma, head and neck, liver or kidney cancer.

The chain uses TRBV4-3 and TRBJ2-1, with TRBD2 identical over 13 bases. Looked up from germline, CDR1 is LGHNA and CDR2 is YSLEER. The length of the CDR3 is 20 residues. Germline trimming cut 0 bases from V and 0 bases from J; bases unmatched to any gene: 8. DNA of the CDR3: TGCGCCAGCAGCCAAGAGCTTAGGACTAGCGGGGGAAGCTCCTACAATGAGCAGTTCTTC. This gives the protein CASSQELRTSGGSSYNEQFF.

The chain recombines TRBV28 with TRBJ1-2; D not resolved. Germline-derived CDR1 and CDR2 are MDHEN and SYDVKM. The CDR3 has 13 amino acids. V was shortened by 10 bases and J by 4 bases, with 16 bases between the two germline ends. In DNA form, the CDR3 reads TGTGCCATCTACAGAGGCTCTGGCTATGGCTACACCTTC. This sequence encodes CAIYRGSGYGYTF.

This chain links TRBV27 with TRBJ2-2, with 8 bases fitting TRBD1. The trim removed 6 bases at V and 3 bases at J, leaving 12 bases unmatched. CDR3 length: 17 amino acids. Germline V gene lookup returns CDR1 MNHEY and CDR2 SMNVEV (reference sequence). Here the CDR3 reads CASSYTGGTRDTGELFF. In DNA form, the CDR3 reads TGTGCCAGCAGCTATACAGGGGGAACTCGAGACACCGGGGAGCTGTTTTTT.

The chain recombines TRBV7-2 with TRBJ2-7; a weak D match, TRBD1 (6 bases). Germline V gene data show CDR1 as SGHTA and CDR2 as FQGNSA. V was shortened by 3 bases and J by 1 base, with 13 bases between the two germline ends. CDR3 size: 15 residues. The CDR3 protein is CASSLDKDRSYEQYF. The CDR3 DNA sequence: TGTGCCAGCAGCTTGGACAAGGACAGATCCTACGAGCAGTACTTC.

V and J are TRBV7-3 and TRBJ2-2; weak D call: TRBD2 (6 bases). Trimming removed 1 base at V and 6 bases at J, with 6 bases between. Germline V lookup: CDR1 SGHTA, CDR2 FQGTGA. This CDR3 has 13 residues. CDR3 residues: CASSLSGAGELFF. CDR3 DNA: TGTGCCAGCAGCTTAAGCGGGGCCGGGGAGCTGTTTTTT.

This rearrangement joins TRBV13 to TRBJ2-2; 10 bases fit TRBD1. The CDR3 covers 16 residues. The V gene's germline CDR1 is PRHDT and CDR2 FYEKMQ (reference sequence). The junction had 8 bases not matched to a gene; V was cut back by 5 bases and J by 5 bases. CDR3 DNA sequence: TGTGCCAGCAGCGAAATCCCGGGACAGGGGACCGGGGAGCTGTTTTTT. Encoded protein: CASSEIPGQGTGELFF.

The V call is TRBV4-1, the J call TRBJ2-1, with D possibly TRBD2 on 6 matching bases. This CDR3 contains 17 residues. Germline V CDR1 and CDR2: MGHRA, YSYEKL. Deletions cut 4 bases from V and 2 bases from J, with 18 bases between. Here the CDR3 DNA reads TGCGCCAGCAGCCCCCTCGGGGACTCCTGGGCCTACAATGAGCAGTTCTTC. Its translation is CASSPLGDSWAYNEQFF.

V gene TRBV18 combines with J gene TRBJ1-2; D not certain. Germline loops: CDR1 KGHSH, CDR2 LQKENI. This CDR3 is built from 12 residues. Trimming removed 4 bases from V and 6 bases from J, with 9 bases in between. The CDR3 protein is CASSRDQNGYTF. In DNA form, the CDR3 reads TGTGCCAGCTCACGCGACCAAAATGGCTACACCTTC. Full variable domain (missing parts from reference TRBV18 and TRBJ1-2): NAGVMQNPRHLVRRRGQEARLRCSPMKGHSHVYWYRQLPEEGLKFMVYLQKENIIDESGMPKERFSAEFPKEGPSILRIQQVVRGDSAAYFCASSRDQNGYTFGSGTRLTVV.